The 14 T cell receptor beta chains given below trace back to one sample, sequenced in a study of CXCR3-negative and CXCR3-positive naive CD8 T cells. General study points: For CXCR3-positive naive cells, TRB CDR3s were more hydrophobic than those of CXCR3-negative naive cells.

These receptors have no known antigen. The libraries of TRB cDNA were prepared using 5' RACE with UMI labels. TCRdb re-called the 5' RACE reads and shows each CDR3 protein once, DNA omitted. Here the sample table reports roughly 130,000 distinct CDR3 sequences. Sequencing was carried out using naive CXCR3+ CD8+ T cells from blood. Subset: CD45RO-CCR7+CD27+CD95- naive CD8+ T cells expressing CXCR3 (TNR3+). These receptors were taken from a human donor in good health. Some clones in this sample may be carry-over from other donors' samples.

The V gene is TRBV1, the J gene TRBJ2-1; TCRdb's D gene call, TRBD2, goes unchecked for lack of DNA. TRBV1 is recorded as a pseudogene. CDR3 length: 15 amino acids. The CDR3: CTSSHCGGAYNEQFF.

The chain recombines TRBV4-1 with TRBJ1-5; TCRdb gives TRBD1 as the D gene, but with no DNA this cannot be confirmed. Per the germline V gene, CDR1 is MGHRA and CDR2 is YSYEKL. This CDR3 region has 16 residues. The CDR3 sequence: CASSQVTGRGNQPQHF.

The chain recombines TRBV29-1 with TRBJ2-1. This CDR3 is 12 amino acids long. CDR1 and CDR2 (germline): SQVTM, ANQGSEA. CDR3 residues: CSVDGQYNEQFF.

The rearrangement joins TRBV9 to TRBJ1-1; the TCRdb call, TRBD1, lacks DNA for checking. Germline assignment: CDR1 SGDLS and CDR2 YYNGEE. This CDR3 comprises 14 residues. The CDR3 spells CASSVWDGNTEAFF.

CDR3 loop: CSVAGFTDTQYF. V and J are TRBV29-1 and TRBJ2-3. This CDR3 has 12 amino acids. The germline gives CDR1 SQVTM, CDR2 ANQGSEA.

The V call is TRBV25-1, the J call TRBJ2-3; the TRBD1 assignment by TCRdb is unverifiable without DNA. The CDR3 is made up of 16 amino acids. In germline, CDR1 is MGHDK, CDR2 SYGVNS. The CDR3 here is CASSEWTGVSTDTQYF.

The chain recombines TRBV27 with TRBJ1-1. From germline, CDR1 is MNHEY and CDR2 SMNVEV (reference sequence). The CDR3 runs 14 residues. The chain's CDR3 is CASKTQGPSPEAFF.

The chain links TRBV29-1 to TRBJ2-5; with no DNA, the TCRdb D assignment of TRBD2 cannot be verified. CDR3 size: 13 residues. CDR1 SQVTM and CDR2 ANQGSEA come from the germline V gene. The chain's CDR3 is CSINSGDQETQYF.

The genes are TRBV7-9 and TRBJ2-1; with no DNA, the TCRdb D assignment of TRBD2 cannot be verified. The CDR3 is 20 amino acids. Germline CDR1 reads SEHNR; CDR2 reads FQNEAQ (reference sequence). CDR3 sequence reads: CASSSPGLAPAPSSYNEQFF.

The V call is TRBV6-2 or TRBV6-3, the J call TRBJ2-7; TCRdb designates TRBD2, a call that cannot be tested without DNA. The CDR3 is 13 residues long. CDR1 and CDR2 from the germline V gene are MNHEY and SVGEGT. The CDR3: CASRGTSGSEQYF.

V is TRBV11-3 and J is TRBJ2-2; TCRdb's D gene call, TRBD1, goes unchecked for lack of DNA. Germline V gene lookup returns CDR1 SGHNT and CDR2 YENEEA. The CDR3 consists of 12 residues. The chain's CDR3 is CASNPLAGELFF.

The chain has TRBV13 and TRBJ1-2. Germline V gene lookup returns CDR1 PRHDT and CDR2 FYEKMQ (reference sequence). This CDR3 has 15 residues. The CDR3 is CASSLVVGANYGYTF.

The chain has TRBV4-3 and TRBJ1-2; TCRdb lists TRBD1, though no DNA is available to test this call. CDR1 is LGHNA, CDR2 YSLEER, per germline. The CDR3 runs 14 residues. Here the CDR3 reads CASSQDGGTYGYTF.

The CDR3: CATSPQRGGDDTQYF. V is TRBV15 and J is TRBJ2-3; as DNA is missing, the TRBD1 call by TCRdb cannot be tested. The CDR3 is 15 amino acids. Germline loops: CDR1 LNHNV, CDR2 YYDKDF (reference sequence).